A selection of T cell receptor beta chains follows, all from one sample in a study of blood T cell repertoires in COVID-19. TCRdb's copy holds only in-frame clones and misses some; the assay was immunoSEQ multiplex PCR. The sample carries fewer than 100,000 clones, approximately 87% recorded once. The sequenced sample was peripheral blood. Receptors originate from a human donor in a cohort sampled during active COVID-19. Each CDR3 is given without its conserved first and last residue. Clone size appears in some rows only: once, few, many, or a class for an expanded clone.

j_gene: TRBJ1-2; v_gene: TRBV15; abundance: .; CDR3aa: ATSRAQPAYNYGYT
j_gene: TRBJ1-1; v_gene: TRBV2; abundance: .; CDR3aa: ATREVTGQNTEAF
j_gene: TRBJ1-6; v_gene: TRBV9; abundance: .; CDR3aa: ASSVGTGFYNSPLH
j_gene: TRBJ2-3; v_gene: TRBV24-1; abundance: .; CDR3aa: ATSDRGEDTQY
j_gene: TRBJ2-7; v_gene: TRBV5-6; abundance: few; CDR3aa: ASSWGQGYEQY
j_gene: TRBJ2-3; v_gene: TRBV9; abundance: .; CDR3aa: ASSVAGVPDTQY
j_gene: TRBJ2-7; v_gene: TRBV11-2; abundance: .; CDR3aa: ASSLGAGSYEQY
j_gene: TRBJ2-1; v_gene: TRBV27; abundance: .; CDR3aa: ASRGKRGGYNEQF
j_gene: TRBJ1-2; v_gene: TRBV5-1; abundance: .; CDR3aa: ASSLEGKSYGYT
j_gene: TRBJ2-5; v_gene: TRBV10-3; abundance: .; CDR3aa: AIAGGEQETQY
j_gene: TRBJ2-1; v_gene: TRBV7-9; abundance: .; CDR3aa: ASSYTSGNEQF
j_gene: TRBJ1-4; v_gene: TRBV4-1; abundance: .; CDR3aa: ASRTVGASEKLF
j_gene: TRBJ2-1; v_gene: TRBV25-1; abundance: .; CDR3aa: ASSEFRGAANEQF
j_gene: TRBJ2-3; v_gene: TRBV7-2; abundance: few; CDR3aa: ASSSLLGTDTQY
j_gene: TRBJ2-5; v_gene: TRBV7-8; abundance: .; CDR3aa: ASSSYTAEETQY
j_gene: TRBJ2-3; v_gene: TRBV6-1; abundance: few; CDR3aa: ASSDPTSGAGNTQY
j_gene: TRBJ2-3; v_gene: TRBV6-5; abundance: .; CDR3aa: ASSYSLAGATQY
j_gene: TRBJ2-3; v_gene: TRBV9; abundance: .; CDR3aa: ASSGRGRLTDTQY